Sequencing of this T cell receptor beta chain was carried out in a study of T cells in Graves' hyperthyroidism and ophthalmopathy (dated 2019 in TCRdb). At the level of the whole study: Peripheral blood was collected at initial diagnosis, before any treatment. TCR V-J signatures able to tell the groups apart were searched for in a discovery cohort of some 100 patients, of whom more than 40 had Graves' ophthalmopathy and around 57 had stable Graves' hyperthyroidism. Whether ophthalmopathy could be predicted prospectively was tested in an independent validation cohort made up of under 20 hyperthyroidism patients plus 17 patients who later progressed to ophthalmopathy. The roughly 90 discovery patients were divided at random into training and test sets in a 7:3 ratio. Thyroid tissue and blood T-cell repertoires from about six Graves' hyperthyroidism patients were also compared in the study. Once sampling was done, hyperthyroidism patients were given methimazole at a starting dose of 30 mg daily, whereas ophthalmopathy patients were given high-dose intravenous methylprednisolone. TCR Vbeta CDR3 sequencing of around 130 peripheral blood samples (roughly 43 ophthalmopathy, 75 hyperthyroidism and approximately 17 progressor patients) is reported in the paper. The paper as a whole reports these results and caveats: In validation, the model predicted progression to ophthalmopathy a median of approximately 6.6 months before onset, with 65% to 71% sensitivity and roughly 72% specificity. A 13 V-J signature model separated ophthalmopathy from stable hyperthyroidism, with 87.88% sensitivity and about 81% specificity in cross-validation and 80%/75% in testing. Sample size was not statistically predetermined, and investigators were not blinded to group allocation. Most expanded thyroid clonotypes (frequency above 0.001) were also detected in blood, suggesting blood repertoires may reflect thyroid immune responses.

Details on this clonotype: This receptor's antigen is unknown. Base qualities are not provided; no much larger clone lies one nucleotide away.

Ophthalmopathy patients had moderately to severely active disease, with a Clinical Activity Score of 3 or more, a NOSPECS grade of 4 or more, and a disease duration of less than 3 months. Any patient with an uncontrolled infection, another autoimmune disease, pregnancy or lactation was excluded. Clinical symptoms, serum thyroxine and TRAb, thyroid ultrasound, and orbital computed tomography formed the basis for the diagnoses. Ficoll-Paque density gradient centrifugation was used to isolate PBMCs from 9.5 to 10 ml of fresh peripheral blood. Trizol reagent was used to extract total RNA, and RNA quality was then checked on an Agilent 2100 Bioanalyzer. V is pruned by 7 bases and J by 5 bases, leaving 8 bases of the junction without a gene match. The cysteine opens and the phenylalanine closes a CDR3 of 13 amino acids. Here the CDR3 DNA is all that survives: 39 bases in frame from base 1. From a lookup of the germline V gene, CDR1 and CDR2 are SQVTM and ANQGSEA.

TCR beta CDR3 regions were amplified from RNA transcripts. For the first round of RT-PCR on the TCR CDR3, the HTBI primer set was used together with the Qiagen OneStep RT-PCR kit. The libraries were constructed in a second round of multiplex PCR and then size-selected and purified. Paired-end sequencing of the libraries was performed with 100 bp reads on an Illumina HiSeq2000. In the source study's methods: SOAPnuke was used to process the raw data, throwing out any read that contained adapters or uncalled bases, had a mean Phred below 15, or lacked an exact constant-primer or identifier match. COPE v1.2.5 was used to merge the high-quality paired reads, and each unique nucleotide sequence was defined as a clonotype. Clonotypes were aligned to IMGT TRBV, TRBD and TRBJ reference segments using MiTCR v1.1. Analysis was restricted to V-J combinations with a frequency above 0.0001, which covered roughly 99% of repertoires. The TCS score was defined as the ratio of F50 (clonal expansion) to E x V (chaos), calculated using BLOSUM62-based TCRdist between CDR3 peptides within each V-J. Welch's t-statistics and random forest reduced around 520 V-J features to 10 to 15, which were used in a naive Bayes classifier (R e1071). TCRdb took the public reads, trimmed them with fastp at Q25, ran MiXCR for clone calling and kept in-frame beta chains. Merged by CDR3 protein, the rows form single entries marked with the most common genes and DNA. TCRdb's processing, not the study's, gives the V and J calls here. This sample gives 400,000 or so distinct CDR3 sequences in total; around 15% of them show up just once. Approximately 20% of the sample belongs to the ten largest clones.

The sequenced sample consisted of blood. The V gene is TRBV29-1 and the J gene is TRBJ2-5, with 9 central nucleotides matching TRBD1. The receptor was isolated from a woman aged 60-75 years with Graves' ophthalmopathy. The CDR3 loop reads CSAPGQGRETQYF. The nucleotide sequence is TGCAGCGCTCCGGGACAGGGCCGTGAGACCCAGTACTTC. Beyond the CDR3, the reference TRBV29-1 and TRBJ2-5 genes provide the residues; the full variable domain reads: SAVISQKPSRDICQRGTSLTIQCQVDSQVTMMFWYRQQPGQSLTLIATANQGSEATYESGFVIDKFPISRPNLTFSTLTVSNMSPEDSSIYLCSAPGQGRETQYFGPGTRLLVL.